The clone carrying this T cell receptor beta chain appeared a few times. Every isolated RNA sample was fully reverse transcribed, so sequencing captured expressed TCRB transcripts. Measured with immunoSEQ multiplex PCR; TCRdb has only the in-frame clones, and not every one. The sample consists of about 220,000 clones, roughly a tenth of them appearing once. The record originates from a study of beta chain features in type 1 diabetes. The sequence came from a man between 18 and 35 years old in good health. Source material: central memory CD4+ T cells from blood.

DNA of the CDR3: TGTGCCAGCAGCGAGCGGACTAGCGGGAGCTCCTACAATGAGCAGTTCTTC. It specifies CASSERTSGSSYNEQFF. V is TRBV9 and J is TRBJ2-1; 13 bases agree with TRBD2. Trimming removed 3 bases from V and 0 bases from J; junction bases left unmatched: 3. The germline V gene has CDR1 SGDLS and CDR2 YYNGEE. This CDR3 has 17 amino acids.